Included here is one T cell receptor (beta chain) sequence, with context. Its cognate antigen is unknown. This nonspecific control used anti-CD3/anti-CD28 bead stimulation of CD4+ T cells. Sorting of responding CD4+ T cells relied on upregulated CD40 ligand together with CD69. The data originate from a study of persistence of HIV-infected CD4 T cells. This CDR3 is built from 12 residues. The V end was cut by 2 bases, the J end by 6 bases, with 7 bases between. The germline CDR1 and CDR2 sequences are KGHSH and LQKENI. Sequencing used immunoSEQ version 4 in survey mode. Sequenced by immunoSEQ multiplex PCR; TCRdb stores in-frame clones only, minus some. The data show around 40,000 clones, 88% seen once.

This sequence originates from an adult woman with HIV who was CMV-seropositive. Specimen: CD4+ T cells sorted from PBMCs after approximately 19-hour stimulation, collected from a patient who received antiretroviral therapy. The chain combines TRBV18 with TRBJ1-2; a possible D gene is TRBD1 (5 bases). CDR3 sequence (DNA): TGTGCCAGCTCACCAGGACACCATGGCTACACCTTC. As protein: CASSPGHHGYTF.